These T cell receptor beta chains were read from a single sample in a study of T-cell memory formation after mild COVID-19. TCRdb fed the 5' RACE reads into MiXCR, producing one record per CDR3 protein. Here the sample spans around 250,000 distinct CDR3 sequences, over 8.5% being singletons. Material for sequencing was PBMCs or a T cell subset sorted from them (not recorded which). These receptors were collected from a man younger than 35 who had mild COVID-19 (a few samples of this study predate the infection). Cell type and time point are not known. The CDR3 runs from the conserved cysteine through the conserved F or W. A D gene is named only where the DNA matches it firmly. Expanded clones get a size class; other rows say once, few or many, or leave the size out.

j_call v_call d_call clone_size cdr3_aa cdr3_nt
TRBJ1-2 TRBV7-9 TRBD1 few CASSLDRGLDGYTF TGTGCCAGCAGCTTAGACAGGGGGCTCGATGGCTACACCTTC
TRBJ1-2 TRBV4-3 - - CASSQEQLLNGYTF TGCGCCAGCAGCCAAGAACAGTTGCTAAACGGCTACACCTTC
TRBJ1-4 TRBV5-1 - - CASGRDGPNEKLFF TGCGCCAGCGGGAGGGACGGACCTAATGAAAAACTGTTTTTT
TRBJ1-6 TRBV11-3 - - CASGRFYNSPLHF TGTGCCAGCGGACGATTTTATAATTCACCCCTCCACTTT
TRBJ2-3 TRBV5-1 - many CASSPYDSSTDTQYF TGCGCCAGCAGCCCCTATGACAGCAGCACAGATACGCAGTATTTT
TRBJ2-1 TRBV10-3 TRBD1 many CAISVGQGGVGAKSNEQFF TGTGCCATCAGTGTGGGACAGGGAGGAGTCGGGGCCAAGTCCAATGAGCAGTTCTTC
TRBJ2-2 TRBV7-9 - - CASSSTPRGVGELFF TGTGCCAGCAGCTCGACCCCCCGCGGGGTCGGGGAGCTGTTTTTT
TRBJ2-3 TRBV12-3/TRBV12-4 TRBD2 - CASSSSYLSGGSTDTQYF TGTGCCAGCAGTTCCTCCTACTTAAGCGGGGGTAGCACAGATACGCAGTATTTT
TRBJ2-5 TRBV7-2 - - CASSPRNRYRSGFQETQYF TGTGCCAGCAGCCCCCGGAACCGTTATAGGTCGGGCTTCCAAGAGACCCAGTACTTC
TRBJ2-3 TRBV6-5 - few CASSYRARDTQYF TGTGCCAGCAGTTACCGGGCTAGGGATACGCAGTATTTT
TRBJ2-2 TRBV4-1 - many CASSQVAGNTGELFF TGCGCCAGCAGCCAAGTAGCAGGGAACACCGGGGAGCTGTTTTTT